This TCR beta chain was profiled in a study of CD8+CD57+ T cells in acquired aplastic anemia. Study information: Sorted CD4+ and CD8+ cell DNA averaged approximately 3.2 ug. Findings of the study overall: Controls and patients did not differ significantly in CD8+ Simpson's diversity. Overlapping CD8+ CDR3 repertoires of patients and controls contained twenty-nine shared sequences.

Germline V gene lookup returns CDR1 SNHLY and CDR2 FYNNEI. The CDR3 contains 11 residues. V was pared by 3 bases and J by 12 bases, with 11 bases between. Using genomic DNA as the template, TCR beta VDJ and CDR3 profiling was carried out. TCRdb re-called the reads with MiXCR, one entry per CDR3 protein. In the table there are some 200,000 distinct CDR3 sequences, 40% to 55% of which are singletons. All patients picked for sequencing had shown, by flow cytometry, an expansion of CD8+CD57+ cells. Severe acquired aplastic anemia was present in all patients. About this clonotype itself: The target antigen is unknown.

The V and J genes are TRBV2 and TRBJ1-1; D remains unclear. The clonotype comes from a human donor with aplastic anemia. The source material was sorted CD4+, CD8+, or CD8+CD57+ T cells (not recorded which) from PBMCs. The chain's CDR3 is CASSDDGIPFF. CDR3 sequence (DNA): TGTGCCAGCAGTGACGACGGGATCCCTTTCTTT.